This TCR beta chain emerged from a study of T cells after yellow fever vaccination. V lost 1 base and J lost 5, with 8 bases in between. This CDR3 is 12 amino acids long. Germline V CDR1 and CDR2: DFQATT, SNEGSKA (reference sequence). TCRdb independently ran MiXCR on the 5' RACE reads; one entry per CDR3 protein. The sample yields about 320,000 distinct CDR3 sequences, under 15% seen once. Sequences were derived from CD4+ T cells sorted from PBMCs, sampled 15 days after the yellow fever booster vaccination. This rearrangement joins TRBV20-1 to TRBJ2-5; TRBD1 might be the D (5 bases). The receptor comes from a man younger than 35 who received the YFV17D yellow fever vaccine. The CDR3 nucleotides are TGCAGTGCTAGAGTGGGGCGTGAGACCCAGTACTTC. This sequence encodes CSARVGRETQYF.